This entry describes one TCR beta chain. This clonotype has a count of ten or more. It lacks a known antigen. Base qualities are missing; no much larger clone stands one base away. This entry belongs to a study of T-cell reconstitution after alpha-beta-depleted transplantation in children listed by TCRdb under 2016. A note on the overall study: Using TCR repertoire profiling, the study quantitatively followed how T-cell immune reconstitution unfolded in children after TCRalphabeta/CD19-depleted allogeneic hematopoietic cell transplantation.

Library construction relied on PCR. Instrument on record: Illumina HiSeq 2500. To normalize quantification of the TCRbeta repertoire, the TCR libraries were built with molecular barcoding that relied on unique molecular identifiers. TCRdb's own reprocessing of the public reads used fastp at Q25 and MiXCR and kept productive beta chains. Records with the same CDR3 protein are collapsed into one entry carrying the most frequent genes and DNA. The sample data list 200,000 to 250,000 distinct CDR3 sequences, and approximately 12% of these were observed just once. The ten largest clones take up roughly 2.6% of the sample. V is pruned by 6 bases and J by 0 bases, leaving 12 bases of the junction without a gene match. The germline V gene specifies SNHLY as CDR1 and FYNNEI as CDR2. The CDR3 covers 18 residues, taking in both the cysteine and the phenylalanine. The read is trimmed to its CDR3 DNA, 54 bases read in frame from base 1.

The sequence links TRBV2 to TRBJ1-5; 9 central nucleotides agree with TRBD1. The TCR comes from a human donor who donated a stem cell graft to a child with acute lymphoblastic leukemia. Material: PBMCs from the stem cell graft donor, obtained from the stem cell graft. For the CDR3, the sequence is CASSRDRASYYSNQPQHF. In nucleotides, the sequence is TGTGCCAGCAGCCGGGACAGGGCGAGTTATTATAGCAATCAGCCCCAGCATTTT.